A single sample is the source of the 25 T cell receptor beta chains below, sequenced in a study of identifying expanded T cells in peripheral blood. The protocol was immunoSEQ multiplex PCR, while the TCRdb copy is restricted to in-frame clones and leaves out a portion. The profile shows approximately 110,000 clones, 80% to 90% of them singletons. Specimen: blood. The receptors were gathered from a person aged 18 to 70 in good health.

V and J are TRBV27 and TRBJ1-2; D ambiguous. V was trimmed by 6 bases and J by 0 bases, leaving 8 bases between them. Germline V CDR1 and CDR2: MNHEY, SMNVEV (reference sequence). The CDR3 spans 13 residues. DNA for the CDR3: TGTGCCAGCAGCCGGAAACCTAACTATGGCTACACCTTC. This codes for CASSRKPNYGYTF.

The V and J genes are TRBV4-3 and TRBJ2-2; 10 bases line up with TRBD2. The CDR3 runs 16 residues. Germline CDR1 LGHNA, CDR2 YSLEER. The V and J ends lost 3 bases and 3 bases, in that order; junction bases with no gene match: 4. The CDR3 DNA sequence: TGCGCCAGCAGCCATTCTAGCGGGGGATACACCGGGGAGCTGTTTTTT. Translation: CASSHSSGGYTGELFF.

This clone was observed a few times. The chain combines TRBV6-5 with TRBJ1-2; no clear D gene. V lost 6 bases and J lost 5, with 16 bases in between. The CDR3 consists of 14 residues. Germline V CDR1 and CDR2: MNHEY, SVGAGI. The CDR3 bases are TGTGCCAGCAGCGCCCTAGCGAGGGAATATGGCTACACCTTC. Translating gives CASSALAREYGYTF.

CDR3 bases: TGTGCCAGCAGTTACTCGAAGGGGATTCCTGGAAACACCATATATTTT. Translation gives CASSYSKGIPGNTIYF. The chain has TRBV6-5 and TRBJ1-3, with a possible D match to TRBD1 (5 bases). Trimming cost V 0 bases and J 2 bases, with 11 bases left between them. From germline, CDR1 is MNHEY and CDR2 SVGAGI. This CDR3 has 16 residues.

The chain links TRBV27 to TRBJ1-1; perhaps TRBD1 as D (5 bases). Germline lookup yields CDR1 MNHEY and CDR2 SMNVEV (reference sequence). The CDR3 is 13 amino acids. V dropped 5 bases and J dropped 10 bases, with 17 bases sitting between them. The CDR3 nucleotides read TGTGCCAGCAGTCCCCAGGACATAAGGGGAGCTTTCTTT. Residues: CASSPQDIRGAFF.

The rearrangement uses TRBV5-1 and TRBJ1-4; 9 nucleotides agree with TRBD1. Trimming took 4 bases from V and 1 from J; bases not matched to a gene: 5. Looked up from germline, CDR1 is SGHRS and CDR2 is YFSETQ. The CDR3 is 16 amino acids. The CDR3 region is CASSVQGAGTNEKLFF. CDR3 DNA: TGCGCCAGCAGCGTACAGGGGGCAGGAACTAATGAAAAACTGTTTTTT. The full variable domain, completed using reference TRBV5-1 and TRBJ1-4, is KAGVTQTPRYLIKTRGQQVTLSCSPISGHRSVSWYQQTPGQGLQFLFEYFSETQRNKGNFPGRFSGRQFSNSRSEMNVSTLELGDSALYLCASSVQGAGTNEKLFFGSGTQLSVL.

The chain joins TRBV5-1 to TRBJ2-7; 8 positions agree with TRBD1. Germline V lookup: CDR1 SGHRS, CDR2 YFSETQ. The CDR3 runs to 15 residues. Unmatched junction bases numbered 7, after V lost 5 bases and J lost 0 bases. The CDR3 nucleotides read TGCGCCAGCAGAAAAACAGGGGGAGACTCCTACGAGCAGTACTTC. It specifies CASRKTGGDSYEQYF.

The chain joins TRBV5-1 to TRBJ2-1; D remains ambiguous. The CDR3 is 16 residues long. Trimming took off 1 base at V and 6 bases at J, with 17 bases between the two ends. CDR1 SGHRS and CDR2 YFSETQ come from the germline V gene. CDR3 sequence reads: CASSLSMSMSSNEQFF. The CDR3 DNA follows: TGCGCCAGCAGCTTGAGCATGAGTATGAGTTCCAATGAGCAGTTCTTC.

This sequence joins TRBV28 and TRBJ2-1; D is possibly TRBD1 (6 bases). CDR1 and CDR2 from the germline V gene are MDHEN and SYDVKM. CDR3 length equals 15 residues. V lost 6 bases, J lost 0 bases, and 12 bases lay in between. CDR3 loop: CASSGRGGSYNEQFF. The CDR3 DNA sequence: TGTGCCAGCAGCGGTAGAGGGGGCTCCTACAATGAGCAGTTCTTC.

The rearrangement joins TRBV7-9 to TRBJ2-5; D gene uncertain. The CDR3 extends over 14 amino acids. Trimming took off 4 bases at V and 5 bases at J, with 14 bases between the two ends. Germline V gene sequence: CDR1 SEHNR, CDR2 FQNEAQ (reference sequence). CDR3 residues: CASSSISLTETQYF. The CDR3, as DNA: TGTGCCAGCAGCTCCATTAGTCTTACGGAGACCCAGTACTTC. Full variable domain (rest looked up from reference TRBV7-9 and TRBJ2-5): DTGVSQNPRHKITKRGQNVTFRCDPISEHNRLYWYRQTLGQGPEFLTYFQNEAQLEKSRLLSDRFSAERPKGSFSTLEIQRTEQGDSAMYLCASSSISLTETQYFGPGTRLLVL.

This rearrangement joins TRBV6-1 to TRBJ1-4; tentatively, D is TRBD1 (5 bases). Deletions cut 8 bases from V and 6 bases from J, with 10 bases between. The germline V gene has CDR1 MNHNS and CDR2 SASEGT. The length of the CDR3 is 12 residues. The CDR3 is CASHRGYEKLFF. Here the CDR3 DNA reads TGTGCCAGCCATAGGGGATATGAAAAACTGTTTTTT.

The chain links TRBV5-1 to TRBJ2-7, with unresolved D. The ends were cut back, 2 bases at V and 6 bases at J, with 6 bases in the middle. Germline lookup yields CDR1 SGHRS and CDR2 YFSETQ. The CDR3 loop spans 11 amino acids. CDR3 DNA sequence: TGCGCCAGCAGCTTAGGCCGCGAGCAGTACTTC. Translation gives CASSLGREQYF.

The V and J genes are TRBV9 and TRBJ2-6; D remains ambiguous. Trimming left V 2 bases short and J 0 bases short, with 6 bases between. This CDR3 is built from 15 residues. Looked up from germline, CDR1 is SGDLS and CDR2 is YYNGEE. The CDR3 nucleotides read TGTGCCAGCAGCGTTCGGAGCTCTGGGGCCAACGTCCTGACTTTC. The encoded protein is CASSVRSSGANVLTF.

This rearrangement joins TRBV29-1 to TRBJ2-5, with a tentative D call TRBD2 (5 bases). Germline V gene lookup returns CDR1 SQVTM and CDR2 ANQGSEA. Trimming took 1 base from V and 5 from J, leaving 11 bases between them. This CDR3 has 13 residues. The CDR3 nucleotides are TGCAGCGTTGAAGTAGCGTACCGGGAGACCCAGTACTTC. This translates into CSVEVAYRETQYF. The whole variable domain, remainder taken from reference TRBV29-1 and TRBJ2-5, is SAVISQKPSRDICQRGTSLTIQCQVDSQVTMMFWYRQQPGQSLTLIATANQGSEATYESGFVIDKFPISRPNLTFSTLTVSNMSPEDSSIYLCSVEVAYRETQYFGPGTRLLVL.

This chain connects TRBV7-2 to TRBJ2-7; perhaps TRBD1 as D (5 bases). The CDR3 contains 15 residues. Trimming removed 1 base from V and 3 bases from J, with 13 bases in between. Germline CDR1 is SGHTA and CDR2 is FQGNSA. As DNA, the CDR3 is TGTGCCAGCAGCTTAGTTCCTGGACAACGCTACGAGCAGTACTTC. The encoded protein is CASSLVPGQRYEQYF.

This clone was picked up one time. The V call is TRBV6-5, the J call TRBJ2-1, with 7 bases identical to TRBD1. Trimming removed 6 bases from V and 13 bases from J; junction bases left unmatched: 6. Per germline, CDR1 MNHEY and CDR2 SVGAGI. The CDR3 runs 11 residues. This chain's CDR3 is CASSRQGIQFF. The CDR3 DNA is TGTGCCAGCAGCCGACAGGGAATTCAGTTCTTC.

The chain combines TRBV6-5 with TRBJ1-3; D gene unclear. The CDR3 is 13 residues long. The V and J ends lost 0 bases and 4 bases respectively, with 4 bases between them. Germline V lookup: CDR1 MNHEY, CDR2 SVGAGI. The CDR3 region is CASSYSRGNTIYF. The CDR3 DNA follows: TGTGCCAGCAGTTACTCTAGGGGAAACACCATATATTTT.

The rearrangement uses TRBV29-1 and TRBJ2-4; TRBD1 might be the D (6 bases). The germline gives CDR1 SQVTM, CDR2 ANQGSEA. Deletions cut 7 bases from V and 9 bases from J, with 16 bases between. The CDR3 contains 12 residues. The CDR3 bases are TGCAGCGCAGCCACAGGGTCGGGCATTCAGTACTTC. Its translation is CSAATGSGIQYF.

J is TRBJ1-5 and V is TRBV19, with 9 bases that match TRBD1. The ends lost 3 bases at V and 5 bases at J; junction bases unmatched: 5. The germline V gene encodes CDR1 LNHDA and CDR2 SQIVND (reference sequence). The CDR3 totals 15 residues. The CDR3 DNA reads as TGTGCCAGTAGTATCGTAGACAGGGGGGATCAGCCCCAGCATTTT. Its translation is CASSIVDRGDQPQHF.

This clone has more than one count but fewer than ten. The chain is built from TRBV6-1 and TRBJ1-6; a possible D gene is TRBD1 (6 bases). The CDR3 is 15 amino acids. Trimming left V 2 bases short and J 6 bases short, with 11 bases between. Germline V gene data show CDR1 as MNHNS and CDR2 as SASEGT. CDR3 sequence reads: CASSEQGLGNSPLHF. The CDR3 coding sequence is TGTGCCAGCAGTGAACAGGGGTTGGGTAATTCACCCCTCCACTTT.

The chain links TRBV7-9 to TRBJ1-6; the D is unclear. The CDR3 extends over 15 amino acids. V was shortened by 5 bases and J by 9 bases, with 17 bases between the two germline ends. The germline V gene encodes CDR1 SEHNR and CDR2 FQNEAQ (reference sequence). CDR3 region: CASSLGTGLVSPLHF. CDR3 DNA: TGTGCCAGCAGCCTAGGCACGGGTTTAGTTTCACCCCTCCACTTT.

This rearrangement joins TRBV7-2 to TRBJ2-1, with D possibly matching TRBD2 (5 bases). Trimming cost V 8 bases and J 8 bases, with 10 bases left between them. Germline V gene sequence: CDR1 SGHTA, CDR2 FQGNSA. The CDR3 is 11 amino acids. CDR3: CASGRRDEQFF. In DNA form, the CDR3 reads TGTGCCAGCGGTAGGCGGGATGAGCAGTTCTTC.

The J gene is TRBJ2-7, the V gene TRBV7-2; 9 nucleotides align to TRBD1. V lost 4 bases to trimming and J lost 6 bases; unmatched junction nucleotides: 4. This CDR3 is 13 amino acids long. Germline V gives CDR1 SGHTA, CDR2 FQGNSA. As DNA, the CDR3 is TGTGCCAGCAGCTCGGGACAGGGCCGCGAGCAGTACTTC. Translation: CASSSGQGREQYF.

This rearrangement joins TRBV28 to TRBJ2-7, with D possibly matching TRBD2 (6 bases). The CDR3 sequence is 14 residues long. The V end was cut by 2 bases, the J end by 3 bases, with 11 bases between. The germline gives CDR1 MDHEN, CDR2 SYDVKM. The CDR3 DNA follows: TGTGCCAGCAGTTTAGCGGGGTATTACTACGAGCAGTACTTC. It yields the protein CASSLAGYYYEQYF.

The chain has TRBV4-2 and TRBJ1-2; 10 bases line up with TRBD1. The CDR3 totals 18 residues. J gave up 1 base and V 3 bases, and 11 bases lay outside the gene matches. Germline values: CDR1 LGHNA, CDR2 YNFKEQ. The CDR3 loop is CASSQQPRDRGFNYGYTF. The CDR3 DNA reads TGTGCCAGCAGCCAGCAACCTCGGGACAGGGGTTTTAACTATGGCTACACCTTC.